These T cell receptor beta chains were read from a single sample in a study of OX40 agonist ivuxolimab in advanced cancers. Data came from immunoSEQ multiplex PCR; TCRdb stores just in-frame clones and leaves some out. The table includes fewer than 100,000 clones, about nine tenths detected once. The sample was CD4+ or CD8+ T cells sorted from blood, taken in a trial of the OX40 agonist ivuxolimab. The receptors originated from an adult with an advanced solid tumor such as melanoma, head and neck, liver or kidney cancer. The CDR3 runs from the conserved cysteine through the conserved F or W. A D gene is named only where the DNA matches it firmly. Clone sizes are given selectively: once, few, many, or a class where the clone is expanded.

abundance,j_gene,v_gene,d_gene,CDR3aa,CDR3nt
NA,TRBJ2-1,TRBV7-9,TRBD1,CASSLAWDRGIYEQFF,TGTGCCAGCAGCTTAGCCTGGGACAGGGGGATCTATGAGCAGTTCTTC
NA,TRBJ2-7,TRBV2,TRBD1,CASKGTGSDEQYF,TGTGCCAGCAAGGGGACAGGGTCGGACGAGCAGTACTTC
NA,TRBJ1-1,TRBV6-5,NA,CASSLTTGGITEAFF,TGTGCCAGCAGTCTTACCACGGGGGGGATCACTGAAGCTTTCTTT
NA,TRBJ2-1,TRBV7-9,NA,CASSLSSEQFF,TGTGCCAGCAGCTTAAGTAGTGAGCAGTTCTTC
NA,TRBJ2-2,TRBV5-1,NA,CASSTFGNTGELFF,TGCGCCAGCAGCACCTTCGGGAACACCGGGGAGCTGTTTTTT
NA,TRBJ1-1,TRBV5-1,TRBD1,CASSQGQPKNTEAFF,TGCGCCAGCAGCCAGGGACAGCCCAAGAACACTGAAGCTTTCTTT
NA,TRBJ1-1,TRBV28,NA,CASSQGFNTEAFF,TGTGCCAGCAGCCAAGGATTTAACACTGAAGCTTTCTTT
NA,TRBJ2-7,TRBV19,TRBD2,CASTPGLAGASREQYF,TGTGCCAGTACCCCCGGACTAGCGGGAGCCTCCCGCGAGCAGTACTTC
NA,TRBJ2-7,TRBV25-1,NA,CASSPSKPYEQYF,TGTGCCAGCAGTCCCAGCAAGCCCTACGAGCAGTACTTC
once,TRBJ1-2,TRBV6-6,NA,CASSYSRGPNYGYTF,TGTGCCAGCAGTTACTCACGGGGGCCAAACTATGGCTACACCTTC
NA,TRBJ2-1,TRBV4-3,TRBD2,CASSQLAGGNEQFF,TGCGCCAGCAGCCAGTTAGCGGGGGGGAATGAGCAGTTCTTC
NA,TRBJ1-6,TRBV30,TRBD1,CAWSATGTYNSPLHF,TGTGCCTGGAGTGCGACAGGGACATATAATTCACCCCTCCACTTT
NA,TRBJ2-5,TRBV11-2,NA,CASSIITETQYF,TGTGCCAGCAGTATTATCACAGAGACCCAGTACTTC
NA,TRBJ1-1,TRBV2,NA,CASTPNGQNTEAFF,TGTGCCAGCACCCCAAATGGACAGAACACTGAAGCTTTCTTT
NA,TRBJ1-5,TRBV28,NA,CASNFGDQPQHF,TGTGCCAGCAATTTCGGGGATCAGCCCCAGCATTTT
once,TRBJ2-2,TRBV14,TRBD1,CASSQAGGVGELFF,TGTGCCAGCAGCCAAGCAGGGGGCGTCGGGGAGCTGTTTTTT
NA,TRBJ2-3,TRBV9,TRBD2,CASSVEASGRADTQYF,TGTGCCAGCAGCGTAGAGGCTAGCGGGAGAGCAGATACGCAGTATTTT
NA,TRBJ2-1,TRBV5-1,NA,CASSLGGKPSDEQFF,TGCGCCAGCAGCTTGGGAGGGAAACCATCGGATGAGCAGTTCTTC
NA,TRBJ1-3,TRBV7-2,NA,CASSPTVYTGNTIYF,TGTGCCAGCAGCCCGACAGTTTACACTGGAAACACCATATATTTT
NA,TRBJ2-7,TRBV5-6,TRBD1,CASSSVYGDRVISYEQYF,TGTGCCAGCAGCTCGGTTTATGGGGACAGGGTGATTTCCTACGAGCAGTACTTC
NA,TRBJ1-1,TRBV10-1,TRBD1,CASSAGQGGTEAFF,TGCGCCAGCAGTGCGGGACAGGGGGGCACTGAAGCTTTCTTT
many,TRBJ2-2,TRBV7-6,NA,CASSATPAAGATTGELFF,TGTGCCAGCAGCGCGACCCCAGCGGCAGGGGCGACCACCGGGGAGCTGTTTTTT
once,TRBJ1-2,TRBV15,NA,CATSPHPEADYGYTF,TGTGCCACCAGCCCCCACCCGGAGGCGGACTATGGCTACACCTTC
NA,TRBJ2-7,TRBV7-2,NA,CASSSGTYYEQYF,TGTGCCAGCAGCTCCGGGACCTACTACGAGCAGTACTTC